One TCR beta chain is described in this entry. Its antigen is still unknown. This table comes from immunoSEQ multiplex PCR, and its TCRdb copy is limited to in-frame clones, with some not included. Altogether around 2,100,000 clones are present, about 95% being singletons, with the ten largest covering more than 0.9%. In the naive CD8 group, cells lacked CD45RO and were positively selected for CCR7, so terminally differentiated effector memory CD45RA+ cells were left out. The germline V gene has CDR1 SGHVS and CDR2 FNYEAQ. The CDR3 has 16 residues. With V trimmed by 1 base and J by 4 bases, 5 bases remained unmatched. The data belong to a study of shared clonotypes between healthy human individuals. The study's findings and limits: Sorted-subset sequencing was shown by rarefaction to be incomplete despite large depth.

The genes are TRBV7-6 and TRBJ2-5; 11 nucleotides align to TRBD2. The source material was naive CD8+ T cells sorted from blood. The source is a man aged 18 to 29 in good health. The CDR3 reads CASSLGVAGGPETQYF. CDR3 bases: TGTGCCAGCAGCTTAGGGGTAGCGGGGGGGCCAGAGACCCAGTACTTC.